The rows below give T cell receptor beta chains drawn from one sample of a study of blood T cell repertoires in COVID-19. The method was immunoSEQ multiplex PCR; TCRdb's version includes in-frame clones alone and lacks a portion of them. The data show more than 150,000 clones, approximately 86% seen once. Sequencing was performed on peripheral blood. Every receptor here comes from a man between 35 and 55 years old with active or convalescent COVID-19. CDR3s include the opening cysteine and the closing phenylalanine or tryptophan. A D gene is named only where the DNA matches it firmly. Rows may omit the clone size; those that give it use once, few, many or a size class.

TGTGCCAGCAAAGGGCAAGGGGTGAACACTGAAGCTTTCTTT | CASKGQGVNTEAFF | . | TRBJ1-1 | TRBV2 | .
TGTGCCATCAGTGGCCTAGGGACTAAAGAGACCCAGTACTTC | CAISGLGTKETQYF | TRBD2 | TRBJ2-5 | TRBV10-3 | few
TGTGCCAGCAGTGATGGGGGACTAGGTCTTGCACAGAATGAGCAGTTCTTC | CASSDGGLGLAQNEQFF | TRBD2 | TRBJ2-1 | TRBV6-4 | .
TGTGCCAGCAGTCCCGGGACAGGTATCGCCGGGGAGCTGTTTTTT | CASSPGTGIAGELFF | TRBD1 | TRBJ2-2 | TRBV2 | .
TGTGCCAGCAGCTCCGGACTAGCGGGGGCCTTCACAGATACGCAGTATTTT | CASSSGLAGAFTDTQYF | TRBD2 | TRBJ2-3 | TRBV7-3 | .
TGTGCCAGCAGCCAATCCTCGGGGTACGCCCGGGGGTATGAGCAGTTCTTC | CASSQSSGYARGYEQFF | . | TRBJ2-1 | TRBV4-2 | .
TGCGCCAGCAGCTTCTTTAGATCCCACTCTGGAAACACCATATATTTT | CASSFFRSHSGNTIYF | . | TRBJ1-3 | TRBV5-1 | .
TGTGCTAGTGGCCTTAGCGGGGGGGCCGGGGAGCTGTTTTTT | CASGLSGGAGELFF | TRBD2 | TRBJ2-2 | TRBV12-5 | .
TGCGCCAGCAGTGAAACTAGCGGGGGGGGACCCCAGTTCTTC | CASSETSGGGPQFF | TRBD2 | TRBJ2-1 | TRBV10-1 | .
TGTGCCAGCAACGAACAGTCCGGGGAGCTGTTTTTT | CASNEQSGELFF | . | TRBJ2-2 | TRBV11-3 | .
TGTGCCAGCAGCTTAGCTCCGAGCACAGATACGCAGTATTTT | CASSLAPSTDTQYF | . | TRBJ2-3 | TRBV7-2 | .
TGTGCCATCAGTGAGTCGGGACAAAATAATTCACCCCTCCACTTT | CAISESGQNNSPLHF | . | TRBJ1-6 | TRBV10-3 | once
TGTGCCAGCAGTTACCCGAACAGGGGGTTGGGCCAGGGGAACACTGAAGCTTTCTTT | CASSYPNRGLGQGNTEAFF | TRBD1 | TRBJ1-1 | TRBV6-2/TRBV6-3 | few
TGTGCCAGCAGTTTCTTGGCCCCTTCGACAGGGGATGGAAACACCATATATTTT | CASSFLAPSTGDGNTIYF | TRBD1 | TRBJ1-3 | TRBV28 | .
TGCGCCAGCAGCCAAGAATCGACAGCTAGCACAGATACGCAGTATTTT | CASSQESTASTDTQYF | . | TRBJ2-3 | TRBV4-1 | .
TGCGCCAGCAGCTTCGCCGGTCAAGAGACCCAGTACTTC | CASSFAGQETQYF | . | TRBJ2-5 | TRBV5-1 | .
TGTGCCAGCAGCCAAGATAGGACAGGGAGGATGGAGACCCAGTACTTC | CASSQDRTGRMETQYF | TRBD1 | TRBJ2-5 | TRBV3-1/TRBV3-2 | .
TGCAGCGTCTACCGGGACGGGGGGGACGGCTACACCTTC | CSVYRDGGDGYTF | . | TRBJ1-2 | TRBV29-1 | .
TGTGCCAGCAGTGAAGGACAGGGGAAAGCTTTCTTT | CASSEGQGKAFF | TRBD1 | TRBJ1-1 | TRBV25-1 | .
TGTGCCAGCAGTTGGACTAGCGGGGGGACGGGGGAGCTGTTTTTT | CASSWTSGGTGELFF | TRBD2 | TRBJ2-2 | TRBV6-5 | .
TGTGCCAACAATTATGGCTACACCTTC | CANNYGYTF | . | TRBJ1-2 | TRBV2 | .
TGTGCCAGCTCCTCGACTAGCAGGGAAGAGACCCAGTACTTC | CASSSTSREETQYF | TRBD2 | TRBJ2-5 | TRBV18 | .
TGTGCCAGCAGTCTGGCCGGGACAGGGGAACCCTACACCTTC | CASSLAGTGEPYTF | TRBD1 | TRBJ1-2 | TRBV27 | few
TGTGCCAGCAGGCCGGGGAGTACTGAAGCTTTCTTT | CASRPGSTEAFF | . | TRBJ1-1 | TRBV12-3/TRBV12-4 | .
TGTGCCAGTAGTTCCCGGGGAGAGGATCAGCCCCAGCATTTT | CASSSRGEDQPQHF | . | TRBJ1-5 | TRBV19 | .
TGTGCCAGTAGGGGAGGAGACAGGGGAGTCTATGGCTACACCTTC | CASRGGDRGVYGYTF | TRBD1 | TRBJ1-2 | TRBV19 | .
TGTGCCAGCAGCTCTCGACAGGGATATGCAGATACGCAGTATTTT | CASSSRQGYADTQYF | TRBD1 | TRBJ2-3 | TRBV6-5 | .
TGTGCCTGGAAACCGGACAGGGGAAATCAGCCCCAGCATTTT | CAWKPDRGNQPQHF | TRBD1 | TRBJ1-5 | TRBV30 | .
TGCGCCAGCAGCTTGGACATTTCTTTCTCTGGGGCCAACGTCCTGACTTTC | CASSLDISFSGANVLTF | . | TRBJ2-6 | TRBV5-1 | once
TGCAGTGCTAGCGGAGATCAGCCCCAGCATTTT | CSASGDQPQHF | . | TRBJ1-5 | TRBV20-1 | .
TGTGCCAGCAGTGACTCTGGCAGCTCTGGAAACACCATATATTTT | CASSDSGSSGNTIYF | . | TRBJ1-3 | TRBV6-4 | .
TGTGCCAGCAGCCAAGAGAACAGGGGCTACGAGCAGTACTTC | CASSQENRGYEQYF | TRBD1 | TRBJ2-7 | TRBV14 | .
TGTGCCAGCAGACTTGGACTTTCCGGGGCCAACGTCCTGACTTTC | CASRLGLSGANVLTF | . | TRBJ2-6 | TRBV27 | .
TGTGCCAGTAAGGGGGAGAGAGGTGATGAAAAACTGTTTTTT | CASKGERGDEKLFF | . | TRBJ1-4 | TRBV19 | .
TGCGCCAGCAGTGAAAGAGGGACCTACAATGAGCAGTTCTTC | CASSERGTYNEQFF | . | TRBJ2-1 | TRBV10-2 | .
TGTGCCAGCAGCTTAGACACAGGCTCTCAGCCCCAGCATTTT | CASSLDTGSQPQHF | . | TRBJ1-5 | TRBV7-2 | .
TGTGCCAGCAGCCCGGAGAGAGTAAACACTGAAGCTTTCTTT | CASSPERVNTEAFF | . | TRBJ1-1 | TRBV5-4 | .
TGTGCCAGCGGACTAGCGGTCTACGAGCAGTACTTC | CASGLAVYEQYF | TRBD2 | TRBJ2-7 | TRBV6-5 | .
TGTGCCAGCTCACCATCCAGGGCCAACTCCTACAATGAGCAGTTCTTC | CASSPSRANSYNEQFF | . | TRBJ2-1 | TRBV18 | .
TGTGCCAGCAGCTTGACAGGGGGTCGCTATGGCTACACCTTC | CASSLTGGRYGYTF | TRBD1 | TRBJ1-2 | TRBV7-2 | .
TGTGCCAGCAGTTTTGACAGGGATGAGACCCAGTACTTC | CASSFDRDETQYF | TRBD1 | TRBJ2-5 | TRBV11-3 | .
TGTGCCAGCAGCTTAGATCGTTCGGGGGGCGGTGAGCAGTTCTTC | CASSLDRSGGGEQFF | . | TRBJ2-1 | TRBV11-2 | .
TGTGCCAGCAGTTACTCGACAGGGGGTGGCTACACCTTC | CASSYSTGGGYTF | TRBD1 | TRBJ1-2 | TRBV6-2/TRBV6-3 | .
TGTGCCAGCAGTGCCCGTAGCGGGGGGGCGTATACGCAGTATTTT | CASSARSGGAYTQYF | TRBD2 | TRBJ2-3 | TRBV27 | .
TGTGCCAGCAGCTTACTGGAAGGCCGGGTGGTGGCCGGTGAAGCTTTCTTT | CASSLLEGRVVAGEAFF | . | TRBJ1-1 | TRBV11-2 | .
TGCAGCGTTGCCCCCGCAGGTTCCTCAGATACGCAGTATTTT | CSVAPAGSSDTQYF | . | TRBJ2-3 | TRBV29-1 | .
TGTGCCAGCAGCTTAGGGGCAGGGAACACTGAAGCTTTCTTT | CASSLGAGNTEAFF | . | TRBJ1-1 | TRBV7-6 | .
TGTGCCAGCAGCAAAGAGATGCCAGGGGCCTACGAGCAGTACTTC | CASSKEMPGAYEQYF | . | TRBJ2-7 | TRBV21-1 | .
TGTGCCAGCAGTCGGACAGGGGGTGACCTTAGCAATCAGCCCCAGCATTTT | CASSRTGGDLSNQPQHF | TRBD1 | TRBJ1-5 | TRBV2 | few
TGTGCCAGCAGCTCCCACCCGGGACTACACTACGAGCAGTACTTC | CASSSHPGLHYEQYF | TRBD2 | TRBJ2-7 | TRBV7-6 | .
TGTGCCAGCAGTGAAGCGCTTGGGGGCTGGGATGAGCAGTTCTTC | CASSEALGGWDEQFF | . | TRBJ2-1 | TRBV2 | .
TGTGCCAGTAGTATAAGACCGGGTAATGAAAAACTGTTTTTT | CASSIRPGNEKLFF | . | TRBJ1-4 | TRBV19 | .
TGCAGCGTTTCAACAGGGATTGGACCCCTCCACTTT | CSVSTGIGPLHF | . | TRBJ1-6 | TRBV29-1 | once
TGCGCCAGCATCGGCGCAGGAAGGTCCTACAATGAGCAGTTCTTC | CASIGAGRSYNEQFF | . | TRBJ2-1 | TRBV23-1 | .
TGTGCCAGCAGTTTTATAACTAGACAAGAGACCCAGTACTTC | CASSFITRQETQYF | . | TRBJ2-5 | TRBV6-2/TRBV6-3 | .